Listed below are T cell receptor beta chains from one sample, sequenced in a study of breast tumors, draining lymph nodes, adjacent tissues. A single record per CDR3 protein comes from TCRdb applying MiXCR to the multiplex PCR reads. The sample has 200,000 to 250,000 distinct CDR3 sequences; 34% are singletons. Input material: axillary lymph node tissue. The receptors originated from a female donor with breast cancer. Some clones in this sample may be carry-over from other donors' samples. CDR3s leave out the opening cysteine and the closing phenylalanine or tryptophan. D genes are given only for firm matches.

>TRBJ1-4|TRBD1|TRBV20-1
SASSTGGDEKLF
>TRBJ2-2|NA|TRBV24-1
ATRGLANTGELF
>TRBJ1-2|NA|TRBV14
ASSLDRSYGYT
>TRBJ2-2|NA|TRBV9
ASSVAPRSGELF
>TRBJ2-7|TRBD1|TRBV28
ASSPTGQTLEQY
>TRBJ2-7|TRBD1|TRBV6-6
ASSSIRTGKY
>TRBJ2-2|NA|TRBV19
ASKPITVSGELF
>TRBJ2-3|NA|TRBV19
ASSILASTRTDTQY
>TRBJ2-1|NA|TRBV9
ASSVASSFRNEQF
>TRBJ2-7|NA|TRBV19
ASSIVLMTTTYGQY
>TRBJ1-5|NA|TRBV10-3
AISGQFSNQPQH
>TRBJ1-2|NA|TRBV20-1
SASTGRSHGYT
>TRBJ1-2|NA|TRBV4-3
ASSQYENYGYT
>TRBJ2-5|TRBD2|TRBV4-2
ASSPGGSGKETQY
>TRBJ1-1|NA|TRBV19
AGTPRRGTEAF
>TRBJ1-1|NA|TRBV15
ATSRNQGVAF
>TRBJ1-4|NA|TRBV20-1
SARDLGGGNEKLF
>TRBJ2-3|NA|TRBV24-1
ARDPPGADTQY
>TRBJ1-2|TRBD1|TRBV20-1
SASPRGLNYGYT
>TRBJ2-3|NA|TRBV4-1
ASSQGGGADTQY
>TRBJ1-2|TRBD1|TRBV6-7
ASSPRTGGSMGGYT
>TRBJ1-6|NA|TRBV29-1
SQDRDNSPLH
>TRBJ2-1|NA|TRBV4-3
ASSQEGSGAVEQF
>TRBJ2-1|TRBD2|TRBV12-3/TRBV12-4
ASSFTSGRNEQF
>TRBJ2-7|TRBD1|TRBV9
ASSVAGTGDEQY
>TRBJ1-1|NA|TRBV19
ASSIGQRTEAF
>TRBJ1-5|NA|TRBV3-2
ASPPGQGCYSNQPQH
>TRBJ1-5|TRBD1|TRBV5-1
ASSTGQANQPQH
>TRBJ2-7|NA|TRBV4-1
ASSQGPSGNTYEQY
>TRBJ2-1|TRBD2|TRBV24-1
ATSESGGWDEQF
>TRBJ2-3|NA|TRBV7-9
ASTLEIGTSTDTQY
>TRBJ2-7|NA|TRBV20-1
SAEGTETYYEQY
>TRBJ2-7|TRBD2|TRBV28
ASITSGSRQY
>TRBJ2-2|NA|TRBV10-3
AIARDGTGELF
>TRBJ1-2|NA|TRBV2
ASRGPPAYGYT
>TRBJ2-1|TRBD1|TRBV28
ASSTPGQALNEQF
>TRBJ2-7|TRBD2|TRBV7-2
ASSRTSGRSEQY
>TRBJ2-1|NA|TRBV5-1
ASSLSVGASYNEQF
>TRBJ2-3|NA|TRBV6-6
ASSHSSSGDTQY
>TRBJ2-2|TRBD2|TRBV2
ASSEVGGRASGELF
>TRBJ2-3|NA|TRBV5-5
ASSWTPGEWITDAQY
>TRBJ2-3|TRBD2|TRBV5-6
ASSFTSARANTDTQY
>TRBJ1-5|NA|TRBV24-1
ATSGSGQPQH
>TRBJ2-7|TRBD1|TRBV5-1
ASSFDRGTYEQY
>TRBJ1-2|TRBD1|TRBV6-1
ASKDRAGVNYGYT
>TRBJ2-2|TRBD1|TRBV7-3
ASRGGRTGELF
>TRBJ1-4|NA|TRBV19
ASSIRNRHEKLF
>TRBJ2-5|TRBD2|TRBV6-6
ASRTSGGQETQY
>TRBJ2-3|NA|TRBV20-1
SAREADGTDTQY
>TRBJ1-2|NA|TRBV4-2
ASSQDSYGYT
>TRBJ2-1|TRBD2|TRBV10-2
ASSETAGGAYNEQF
>TRBJ2-7|TRBD2|TRBV29-1
SSYVLGGGSHEQY
>TRBJ2-1|TRBD2|TRBV20-1
SAGDVTSGGRLFNEQF
>TRBJ1-3|TRBD1|TRBV7-9
ASSGQGVGNTIY
>TRBJ2-3|NA|TRBV6-1
ASSEGVIGARTDTQY
>TRBJ2-3|NA|TRBV27
ASSQAPRGDTQY
>TRBJ2-7|NA|TRBV27
ASSLTGALITYEQY
>TRBJ2-3|TRBD2|TRBV20-1
SARRTRTGNYEQY
>TRBJ2-5|TRBD2|TRBV7-9
ASSLASGIFQETQY